Below are 30 T cell receptor beta chains sequenced from a single sample in a study of T cell responses to AZD1222 COVID-19 vaccine. The protocol was immunoSEQ multiplex PCR, while the TCRdb copy is restricted to in-frame clones and leaves out a portion. Among about 130,000 clones listed, about 90% were seen once. The material sequenced was peripheral blood, taken on day 0 of AZD1222 vaccination. The source is an adult in good health.

This chain joins TRBV13 and TRBJ2-1, with TRBD2 matching over 16 bases. The CDR3 has 15 residues. V shed 5 bases and J 10 bases; nucleotides not matched to a gene: 5. Germline CDR1 is PRHDT and CDR2 is FYEKMQ (reference sequence). The CDR3 nucleotides are TGTGCCAGCAGCCACGGGACTAGCGGGGGGGCCGAGCAGTTCTTC. Its protein is CASSHGTSGGAEQFF. The whole variable domain, filled in from reference TRBV13 and TRBJ2-1, reads AAGVIQSPRHLIKEKRETATLKCYPIPRHDTVYWYQQGPGQDPQFLISFYEKMQSDKGSIPDRFSAQQFSDYHSELNMSSLELGDSALYFCASSHGTSGGAEQFFGPGTRLTVL.

The rearrangement uses TRBV2 and TRBJ1-2; possible D gene TRBD1, 6 bases. The CDR3 is 13 amino acids. Trimming left V 7 bases short and J 4 bases short, with 13 bases between. Germline CDR1 and CDR2: SNHLY and FYNNEI. Here the CDR3 DNA reads TGTGCCAGCAAGGCAGGGGTATTCTATGGCTACACCTTC. This codes for CASKAGVFYGYTF.

This clone came up once. The rearrangement joins TRBV11-3 to TRBJ2-1; 9 bases align to TRBD2. This CDR3 spans 19 amino acids. Germline-derived CDR1 and CDR2 are SGHNT and YENEEA. V lost 5 bases, J lost 0 bases, and 14 bases stayed unmatched. This CDR3 reads CASSQFGGGATPSYNEQFF. CDR3 nucleotide sequence: TGTGCCAGCAGCCAATTTGGCGGGGGGGCTACTCCCTCCTACAATGAGCAGTTCTTC.

The V gene is TRBV11-1, the J gene TRBJ2-1; TRBD2 aligns across 8 bases. Germline CDR1 is SGHAT and CDR2 is FQDESV (reference sequence). V was pared by 2 bases and J by 4 bases, with 7 bases of the junction left unmatched. The CDR3 covers 16 residues. The CDR3 DNA follows: TGTGCCAGCAGCTTACAACGGGGACTAGGTTACAATGAGCAGTTCTTC. Translated, it gives CASSLQRGLGYNEQFF.

The V call is TRBV18, the J call TRBJ2-7; tentatively, D is TRBD1 or TRBD2 (5 bases each). V was clipped by 6 bases and J by 2 bases, with 17 bases between them. The V gene's germline CDR1 is KGHSH and CDR2 LQKENI. The CDR3 contains 15 residues. CDR3 in DNA: TGTGCCAGCTCCCCCACCTTGGGGGACGCCTACGAGCAGTACTTC. Its protein product is CASSPTLGDAYEQYF. Drawing the rest from reference TRBV18 and TRBJ2-7, the complete variable domain is NAGVMQNPRHLVRRRGQEARLRCSPMKGHSHVYWYRQLPEEGLKFMVYLQKENIIDESGMPKERFSAEFPKEGPSILRIQQVVRGDSAAYFCASSPTLGDAYEQYFGPGTRLTVT.

The chain has TRBV10-3 and TRBJ2-3; 11 positions match TRBD1. This CDR3 contains 15 residues. Germline V lookup: CDR1 ENHRY, CDR2 SYGVKD. Trimming removed 6 bases from V and 4 bases from J; junction bases left unmatched: 6. CDR3 nucleotide sequence: TGTGCCATCAGGGGAGGACAGGGGGCGGCAGATACGCAGTATTTT. As protein: CAIRGGQGAADTQYF.

This chain connects TRBV6-5 to TRBJ2-6; possible D gene TRBD1, 6 bases. CDR1 is MNHEY and CDR2 is SVGAGI in the germline V gene. V lost 6 bases to trimming and J lost 8 bases, with 11 bases between them. This CDR3 has 13 amino acids. Written as DNA, the CDR3 is TGTGCCAGCAGAAAGAGGGGGACCAACGTCCTGACTTTC. Translated, it gives CASRKRGTNVLTF.

The chain recombines TRBV18 with TRBJ1-2; D is unresolved. V lost 2 bases and J lost 0, with 10 bases in between. The CDR3 sequence is 15 residues long. The germline CDR1 and CDR2 sequences are KGHSH and LQKENI. CDR3 in amino acids: CASSPGNGANYGYTF. In DNA, the CDR3 is TGTGCCAGCTCACCAGGCAACGGGGCTAACTATGGCTACACCTTC.

This chain uses TRBV6-2 or TRBV6-3 with TRBJ1-5; 8 bases fit TRBD1. The CDR3 is 16 amino acids. Germline V gene lookup returns CDR1 MNHEY and CDR2 SVGEGT. V trimming: 6 bases; J trimming: 4 bases; junction bases outside the gene matches: 11. CDR3 nucleotides: TGTGCCAGCAGCCCAGAACAGGGGGGTAGGAATCAGCCCCAGCATTTT. It encodes CASSPEQGGRNQPQHF.

V gene TRBV6-6 combines with J gene TRBJ1-2; 11 bases agree with TRBD1. Germline values: CDR1 MNHNY, CDR2 SVGAGI (reference sequence). Trimming at V came to 6 bases and at J to 7 bases, leaving 10 bases not matched to a gene. This CDR3 region has 15 residues. CDR3 loop: CASSSGTGGFSGYTF. The CDR3 DNA is TGTGCCAGCAGCTCCGGGACAGGGGGTTTTAGTGGCTACACCTTC.

This clone was counted between two and nine times. The V gene is TRBV6-5, the J gene TRBJ1-1, with 7 bases aligning to TRBD1. CDR1 and CDR2 (germline): MNHEY, SVGAGI. This CDR3 is built from 15 residues. J lost 5 bases, V lost 2 bases, and 8 bases had no gene match. As DNA, the CDR3 is TGTGCCAGCAGTTACCAAGTAACAGGGGTAACTGAAGCTTTCTTT. Encoded protein: CASSYQVTGVTEAFF.

The CDR3 nucleotides are TGTGCCAGCACGGGCGGTGGGTACCAAGAGACCCAGTACTTC. This encodes CASTGGGYQETQYF. The chain is built from TRBV6-5 and TRBJ2-5; D call uncertain. The CDR3 is 14 amino acids. The V and J ends lost 7 bases and 0 bases respectively, with 12 bases between them. Germline-derived CDR1 and CDR2 are MNHEY and SVGAGI.

The chain employs TRBV9 and TRBJ1-1; tentatively, D is TRBD1 (6 bases). Germline V lookup: CDR1 SGDLS, CDR2 YYNGEE. This CDR3 is 17 amino acids long. V lost 0 bases and J 2 bases, leaving 17 bases between the germline ends. CDR3 in amino acids: CASSVDPPAGANTEAFF. DNA of the CDR3: TGTGCCAGCAGCGTAGACCCCCCCGCAGGGGCTAACACTGAAGCTTTCTTT.

The genes are TRBV5-6 and TRBJ1-4, with a possible D match to TRBD1 (5 bases). This CDR3 has 16 residues. Germline CDR1 reads SGHDT; CDR2 reads YYEEEE. Trimming left V 4 bases short and J 0 bases short, with 13 bases between. CDR3 nucleotide sequence: TGTGCCAGCAGCCTGCGATGGGACCCAACTAATGAAAAACTGTTTTTT. Its protein is CASSLRWDPTNEKLFF.

The chain has TRBV19 and TRBJ1-1; D gene uncertain. This CDR3 is 12 amino acids long. The V gene's germline CDR1 is LNHDA and CDR2 SQIVND (reference sequence). CDR3 in DNA: TGTGCTGCCGGAGCACTGAACACTGAAGCTTTCTTT. It translates to CAAGALNTEAFF.

The V and J genes are TRBV27 and TRBJ1-6, with 10 bases that match TRBD1. The CDR3 length is 17 residues. Germline CDR1 MNHEY, CDR2 SMNVEV (reference sequence). V lost 2 bases and J lost 7; bases outside the gene matches: 8. Written as DNA, the CDR3 is TGTGCCAGCAGTTTACGCTCACCGGGACAGGGGAATTCACCCCTCCACTTT. It specifies CASSLRSPGQGNSPLHF.

Here the CDR3 reads CASSEWATGELFF. The CDR3 nucleotides read TGCGCCAGCAGTGAGTGGGCCACCGGGGAGCTGTTTTTT. This sequence joins TRBV10-2 and TRBJ2-2; D unresolved. The CDR3 has 13 amino acids. The V gene lost 1 base and the J gene lost 4 bases, with 4 bases spanning the gap. Germline CDR1 is WSHSY and CDR2 is SAAADI.

This chain joins TRBV18 and TRBJ2-1; TRBD1 agrees at 11 bases. Germline V gene sequence: CDR1 KGHSH, CDR2 LQKENI. V trimming: 3 bases; J trimming: 9 bases; junction bases outside the gene matches: 10. This CDR3 has 16 residues. CDR3 nucleotide sequence: TGTGCCAGCTCACCCCAGAGCGGGACAGGGGGGGCTGAGCAGTTCTTC. Translated, it gives CASSPQSGTGGAEQFF.

The rearrangement uses TRBV19 and TRBJ2-7, with 8 bases aligning to TRBD1. The germline CDR1 and CDR2 sequences are LNHDA and SQIVND (reference sequence). V was pared by 6 bases and J by 2 bases, with 9 bases of the junction left unmatched. There are 15 residues in the CDR3. The CDR3, as DNA: TGTGCCAGTAGCACCGGGACAGGCCTCCCCTACGAGCAGTACTTC. Translation: CASSTGTGLPYEQYF.

This clone was recorded only once. Here the CDR3 reads CASSVSQTGLAGFPQETQYF. CDR3 DNA sequence: TGTGCCAGTAGTGTCTCTCAGACGGGACTAGCGGGGTTTCCGCAAGAGACCCAGTACTTC. The genes are TRBV19 and TRBJ2-5, with 13 nucleotides matching TRBD2. The germline CDR1 and CDR2 sequences are LNHDA and SQIVND (reference sequence). The ends lost 5 bases at V and 2 bases at J; junction bases unmatched: 17. The CDR3 contains 20 residues.

The V and J genes are TRBV28 and TRBJ1-5, with a weak D call TRBD1 (6 bases). V shed 6 bases and J shed 0 bases, with 15 bases lying between them. The CDR3 spans 16 residues. CDR1 is MDHEN, CDR2 SYDVKM, per germline. In DNA, the CDR3 is TGTGCCAGCAGAAGTATGGGGGGCTATAGCAATCAGCCCCAGCATTTT. Translation: CASRSMGGYSNQPQHF.

The V and J genes are TRBV19 and TRBJ1-4; tentatively, D is TRBD1 (5 bases). Germline V CDR1 and CDR2: LNHDA, SQIVND (reference sequence). V lost 5 bases and J lost 8, with 12 bases in between. The CDR3 runs 13 residues. The CDR3 DNA is TGTGCCAGTAGTCTCCGACCAGGGGAAAAACTGTTTTTT. As protein: CASSLRPGEKLFF.

This rearrangement joins TRBV19 to TRBJ1-1, with 12 nucleotides matching TRBD1. The CDR3 loop spans 17 amino acids. Germline trimming cut 5 bases from V and 0 bases from J; bases unmatched to any gene: 7. Germline assignment: CDR1 LNHDA and CDR2 SQIVND (reference sequence). CDR3 DNA: TGTGCCAGTAGTGGGGACAGGGGGCAAACTATGAACACTGAAGCTTTCTTT. It yields the protein CASSGDRGQTMNTEAFF.

This clone occurred a few times. The V and J genes are TRBV11-1 and TRBJ2-2; no definite D call. This CDR3 region has 14 residues. Germline V CDR1 and CDR2: SGHAT, FQDESV (reference sequence). Trimming pared 5 bases from V and 7 bases from J, leaving 14 bases between. CDR3 in amino acids: CASSPDTTLGELFF. CDR3 DNA sequence: TGTGCCAGCAGCCCCGACACAACACTCGGGGAGCTGTTTTTT.

This clone occurred once. V and J are TRBV3-1 (or the pseudogene TRBV3-2) and TRBJ1-1; 7 nucleotides align to TRBD1. The CDR3 runs to 12 residues. Germline assignment: CDR1 LGHDT and CDR2 YNNKEL (reference sequence). V shed 9 bases and J 5 bases; nucleotides not matched to a gene: 6. The CDR3 DNA follows: TGTGCCAGGTACGGACAGGCTACTGAAGCTTTCTTT. Translating gives CARYGQATEAFF.

J is TRBJ1-6 and V is TRBV5-1; 8 bases map to TRBD1. J gave up 7 bases and V 0 bases, and 6 bases lay outside the gene matches. CDR1 SGHRS and CDR2 YFSETQ come from the germline V gene. This CDR3 spans 16 amino acids. The CDR3 bases are TGCGCCAGCAGCTTGGATCCAGGGGGCAAGAATTCACCCCTCCACTTT. It yields the protein CASSLDPGGKNSPLHF.

V is TRBV3-1 (or the pseudogene TRBV3-2) and J is TRBJ1-5, with TRBD1 identical over 9 bases. With 0 bases clipped from V and 2 bases from J, the junction kept 2 bases outside the gene matches. This CDR3 is 16 amino acids long. The germline gives CDR1 LGHDT, CDR2 YNNKEL (reference sequence). The CDR3 nucleotides are TGTGCCAGCAGCCAAGATCGGGACAGGGGCAATCAGCCCCAGCATTTT. This sequence encodes CASSQDRDRGNQPQHF.

The chain couples TRBV7-2 to TRBJ2-7; D might be TRBD1 or TRBD2, each matching 6 bases. Looked up from germline, CDR1 is SGHTA and CDR2 is FQGNSA. This CDR3 is built from 15 residues. Trimming removed 5 bases from V and 4 bases from J, with 18 bases in between. CDR3 nucleotides: TGTGCCAGCAGCCCCCGTAGGGGGGCGCTATACGAGCAGTACTTC. Its translation is CASSPRRGALYEQYF.

The J gene is TRBJ1-3, the V gene TRBV14, with a possible D match to TRBD1 (5 bases). Germline V gene sequence: CDR1 SGHDN, CDR2 FVKESK. The ends were cut back, 1 base at V and 0 bases at J, with 13 bases in the middle. The CDR3 totals 17 residues. Written as DNA, the CDR3 is TGTGCCAGCAGCCAAGTGGGAGGGACCGACTCTGGAAACACCATATATTTT. Protein: CASSQVGGTDSGNTIYF.

The chain has TRBV5-8 and TRBJ2-7, with no clear D. Germline lookup yields CDR1 SGHTS and CDR2 YDEGEE. V was shortened by 1 base and J by 2 bases, with 13 bases between the two germline ends. This CDR3 is built from 15 residues. This CDR3 is CASSLTVKSTYEQYF. CDR3 DNA: TGTGCCAGCAGCTTGACGGTGAAATCTACCTACGAGCAGTACTTC. Looking up the rest from reference TRBV5-8 and TRBJ2-7 gives the full variable domain: EAGVTQSPTHLIKTRGQQATLRCSPISGHTSVYWYQQALGLGLQFLLWYDEGEERNRGNFPPRFSGRQFPNYSSELNVNALELEDSALYLCASSLTVKSTYEQYFGPGTRLTVT.